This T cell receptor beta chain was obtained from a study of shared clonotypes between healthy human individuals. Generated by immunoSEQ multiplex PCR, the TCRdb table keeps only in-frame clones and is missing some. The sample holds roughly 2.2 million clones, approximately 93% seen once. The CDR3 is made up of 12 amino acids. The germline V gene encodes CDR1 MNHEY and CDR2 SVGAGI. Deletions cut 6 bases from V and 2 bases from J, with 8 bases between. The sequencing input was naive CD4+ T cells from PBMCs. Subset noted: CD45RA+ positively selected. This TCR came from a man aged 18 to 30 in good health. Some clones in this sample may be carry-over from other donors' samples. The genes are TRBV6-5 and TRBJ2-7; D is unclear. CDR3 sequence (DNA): TGTGCCAGCAGCATGGGCACCTACGAGCAGTACTTC. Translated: CASSMGTYEQYF.